A single sample is the source of the 25 T cell receptor beta chains below, sequenced in a study of blood T cell repertoires in COVID-19. Only in-frame clones appear in the TCRdb table, and some are missing; sequencing was by immunoSEQ multiplex PCR. The sample contains a few hundred thousand clones, approximately 93% of which appear only once. The sample consisted of PBMCs or T cells enriched from blood (not recorded which). These receptors were obtained from a woman between 40 and 50 years old who had been exposed to COVID-19.

J is TRBJ1-6 and V is TRBV5-6, with a tentative D call TRBD1 (5 bases). Trimming pared 4 bases from V and 7 bases from J, leaving 12 bases between. The length of the CDR3 is 14 residues. Germline CDR1 is SGHDT and CDR2 is YYEEEE. In DNA, the CDR3 is TGTGCCAGCAGCCCGGAGGGGAAAAATTCACCCCTCCACTTT. Protein sequence: CASSPEGKNSPLHF.

This chain uses TRBV7-6 with TRBJ2-3; TRBD2 agrees at 9 bases. The CDR3 consists of 16 residues. Unmatched junction bases numbered 8, after V lost 4 bases and J lost 3 bases. Germline-derived CDR1 and CDR2 are SGHVS and FNYEAQ. CDR3 sequence (DNA): TGTGCCAGCAGCTGGGCGGCTAGCGGGACGACAGATACGCAGTATTTT. Protein: CASSWAASGTTDTQYF.

J is TRBJ2-3 and V is TRBV7-2; 7 nucleotides line up with TRBD2. This CDR3 is 16 amino acids long. Germline-derived CDR1 and CDR2 are SGHTA and FQGNSA. The J segment lost 3 bases and the V segment lost 2 bases, leaving 8 bases of the junction unmatched. The CDR3 region is CASSLSRGSSTDTQYF. The CDR3 DNA is TGTGCCAGCAGCTTAAGTCGCGGGAGTTCGACAGATACGCAGTATTTT.

Note on this clone: An end of the junction differs from the germline gene, which may be a read error. The chain carries TRBV5-5 and TRBJ1-2; D is perhaps TRBD1 (6 bases). From germline, CDR1 is SGHKS and CDR2 YYEKEE (reference sequence). This CDR3 comprises 16 residues. The CDR3 reads CASSSDGIRGRSGYTF. DNA for the CDR3: TGTGCCAGTAGCTCAGATGGGATCAGGGGCCGTAGTGGCTACACCTTC.

This clone was counted only a few times. The CDR3 is CASSPNRDSGNTEAFF. In DNA form, the CDR3 reads TGTGCCAGCAGCCCTAACCGGGACAGCGGGAACACTGAAGCTTTCTTT. The chain is built from TRBV7-9 and TRBJ1-1, with 7 positions matching TRBD1. CDR1 is SEHNR, CDR2 FQNEAQ, per germline (reference sequence). Trimming took 5 bases from V and 1 from J; bases not matched to a gene: 10. This CDR3 has 16 residues.

The J gene is TRBJ2-1, the V gene TRBV7-9, with TRBD1 matching over 8 bases. The ends lost 5 bases at V and 6 bases at J; junction bases unmatched: 3. Germline CDR1 reads SEHNR; CDR2 reads FQNEAQ (reference sequence). The CDR3 totals 13 residues. This CDR3 is CASSRTGSNEQFF. DNA of the CDR3: TGTGCCAGCAGCCGGACAGGGTCCAATGAGCAGTTCTTC. The full variable domain, rest sourced from reference TRBV7-9 and TRBJ2-1, is DTGVSQNPRHKITKRGQNVTFRCDPISEHNRLYWYRQTLGQGPEFLTYFQNEAQLEKSRLLSDRFSAERPKGSFSTLEIQRTEQGDSAMYLCASSRTGSNEQFFGPGTRLTVL.

This chain's CDR3 is CASSQGHWRGQNTGELFF. The CDR3 nucleotides are TGTGCCAGCAGCCAAGGACATTGGAGGGGGCAGAACACCGGGGAGCTGTTTTTT. The rearrangement joins TRBV3-1 (or the pseudogene TRBV3-2) to TRBJ2-2; possible D gene TRBD1, 7 bases. Trimming shortened V by 1 base and J by 1 base, and 16 bases separated the two germline ends. This CDR3 contains 18 residues. Germline V gene data show CDR1 as LGHDT and CDR2 as YNNKEL (reference sequence).

The chain has TRBV14 and TRBJ2-3, with D possibly TRBD2 on 6 matching bases. The V gene lost 2 bases and the J gene lost 0 bases, with 12 bases spanning the gap. The germline V gene encodes CDR1 SGHDN and CDR2 FVKESK. The CDR3 spans 16 residues. The chain's CDR3 is CASSQRTIPSTDTQYF. In nucleotides, the CDR3 is TGTGCCAGCAGCCAAAGGACTATCCCTAGCACAGATACGCAGTATTTT.

This chain connects TRBV18 to TRBJ2-1, with a possible D match to TRBD2 (6 bases). Trimming took 6 bases from V and 4 from J, leaving 10 bases between them. The CDR3 extends over 13 amino acids. Germline V gene lookup returns CDR1 KGHSH and CDR2 LQKENI. The CDR3 spells CASSIGSYNEQFF. The CDR3 DNA sequence: TGTGCCAGCTCTATCGGGAGTTACAATGAGCAGTTCTTC.

The V gene is TRBV7-8, the J gene TRBJ2-3; no clear D. Germline values: CDR1 SGHVS, CDR2 FQNEAQ. The CDR3 loop spans 15 amino acids. V was pared by 3 bases and J by 2 bases, with 12 bases between. This CDR3 is CASSFTLVLTDTQYF. In DNA, the CDR3 is TGTGCCAGCAGCTTCACCTTAGTACTCACAGATACGCAGTATTTT.

This chain joins TRBV29-1 and TRBJ1-1, with D tentatively TRBD1 (6 bases). Germline V CDR1 and CDR2: SQVTM, ANQGSEA. This CDR3 spans 13 amino acids. The CDR3 coding sequence is TGCAGGGGTGACAGGCTCTCCAACACTGAAGCTTTCTTT. Protein: CRGDRLSNTEAFF.

The chain uses TRBV15 and TRBJ1-2, with D maybe TRBD1 (5 bases). V was cut by 3 bases and J by 3 bases, with 14 bases left in between. Germline V lookup: CDR1 LNHNV, CDR2 YYDKDF (reference sequence). The CDR3 spans 15 residues. The CDR3 region is CATSSAGSRYYGYTF. CDR3 nucleotide sequence: TGTGCCACCAGCAGCGCAGGGTCCCGTTACTATGGCTACACCTTC.

This clone was counted a single time. The V gene is TRBV7-2, the J gene TRBJ2-1, with 10 bases fitting TRBD2. This CDR3 contains 18 residues. Looked up from germline, CDR1 is SGHTA and CDR2 is FQGNSA. The ends lost 2 bases at V and 6 bases at J; junction bases unmatched: 13. The CDR3 DNA sequence: TGTGCCAGCAGCTTACGTGGTAGCGGGGGGCTAGGGTTCAATGAGCAGTTCTTC. Its protein is CASSLRGSGGLGFNEQFF.

The chain is built from TRBV19 and TRBJ1-1; perhaps TRBD1 as D (5 bases). Trimming shortened V by 5 bases and J by 5 bases, and 15 bases separated the two germline ends. Germline V gene data show CDR1 as LNHDA and CDR2 as SQIVND (reference sequence). This CDR3 has 14 amino acids. CDR3 coding DNA: TGTGCCAGTAGTTTTAGGGGCCCCGGGACTGAAGCTTTCTTT. Translating it yields CASSFRGPGTEAFF.

The CDR3 loop is CASSLEQDYYGYTF. The DNA for the CDR3 is TGCGCCAGCAGCTTGGAACAGGACTATTATGGCTACACCTTC. This chain joins TRBV5-1 and TRBJ1-2, with a possible D match to TRBD1 (5 bases). The V end lost 0 bases, the J end lost 5 bases, and 11 bases lay between the germline ends. CDR3 length: 14 residues. Germline assignment: CDR1 SGHRS and CDR2 YFSETQ. Together with reference TRBV5-1 and TRBJ1-2, the CDR3 gives the full variable domain: KAGVTQTPRYLIKTRGQQVTLSCSPISGHRSVSWYQQTPGQGLQFLFEYFSETQRNKGNFPGRFSGRQFSNSRSEMNVSTLELGDSALYLCASSLEQDYYGYTFGSGTRLTVV.

The CDR3 spells CASSLVEEQFF. CDR3 in DNA: TGTGCCAGCAGCTTAGTGGAGGAGCAGTTCTTC. The chain uses TRBV7-9 and TRBJ2-1; unclear D gene. The germline gives CDR1 SEHNR, CDR2 FQNEAQ (reference sequence). Between the trimmed V and J ends, which lost 1 base and 10 bases, there was a span of 5 bases. This CDR3 contains 11 residues.

The gene calls are TRBV9 and TRBJ1-1; possibly TRBD1 for D (6 bases). Between the trimmed V and J ends, which lost 2 bases and 1 base, there was a span of 9 bases. The CDR3 has 14 residues. Germline-derived CDR1 and CDR2 are SGDLS and YYNGEE. CDR3 sequence: CASSVQGSNTEAFF. For the CDR3, the DNA is TGTGCCAGCAGCGTGCAGGGGTCGAACACTGAAGCTTTCTTT.

Only a few counts were recorded for this clone. The chain has TRBV4-1 and TRBJ1-1; the D gene is possibly TRBD1 (5 bases). Trimming took 0 bases from V and 5 from J, leaving 13 bases between them. Germline V gene sequence: CDR1 MGHRA, CDR2 YSYEKL. The CDR3 length is 15 residues. CDR3 sequence: CASSQDRAGGTEAFF. CDR3 DNA sequence: TGCGCCAGCAGCCAAGATCGGGCGGGGGGGACTGAAGCTTTCTTT.

This clone has a handful of counts. The chain recombines TRBV7-9 with TRBJ1-1; no definite D call. Trimming stripped 2 bases from V and 1 base from J, with 8 bases between. The CDR3 totals 14 residues. Germline V gene lookup returns CDR1 SEHNR and CDR2 FQNEAQ (reference sequence). CDR3 bases: TGTGCCAGCAGCTTACATGAGAAGAACACTGAAGCTTTCTTT. Protein sequence: CASSLHEKNTEAFF.

This clone was detected once. The chain has TRBV15 and TRBJ1-2; D remains ambiguous. Trimming cost V 0 bases and J 2 bases, with 10 bases left between them. Germline V gives CDR1 LNHNV, CDR2 YYDKDF (reference sequence). The CDR3 sequence is 15 residues long. CDR3 protein: CATSRDIVQNYGYTF. In DNA, the CDR3 is TGTGCCACCAGCAGAGATATAGTACAGAACTATGGCTACACCTTC.

The chain joins TRBV12-3 or TRBV12-4 to TRBJ2-7, with D possibly matching TRBD1 (6 bases). The V end was cut by 6 bases, the J end by 3 bases, with 9 bases between. The CDR3 runs 12 residues. The CDR3 DNA follows: TGTGCCAGCAGCCAGGACAGCTACGAGCAGTACTTC. This sequence encodes CASSQDSYEQYF.

The chain couples TRBV7-9 to TRBJ1-2; D gene ambiguous. This CDR3 spans 14 amino acids. The germline CDR1 and CDR2 sequences are SEHNR and FQNEAQ (reference sequence). Between the trimmed V and J ends, which lost 0 bases and 7 bases, there was a span of 12 bases. CDR3 sequence (DNA): TGTGCCAGCAGCTTAGCCGGACTCTCAGGTGGCTACACCTTC. This encodes CASSLAGLSGGYTF.

Only one count was recorded for this clone. The chain couples TRBV30 to TRBJ2-3; the match to TRBD2 covers 10 bases. Germline V gives CDR1 GTSNPN, CDR2 SVGIG (reference sequence). Trimming at V came to 5 bases and at J to 4 bases, leaving 3 bases not matched to a gene. The CDR3 totals 13 residues. DNA for the CDR3: TGTGCCTGGGGACTAGCGGCCTCAGATACGCAGTATTTT. It encodes CAWGLAASDTQYF.

This clone was counted a single time. This chain connects TRBV4-3 to TRBJ2-7; 9 nucleotides match TRBD2. Germline V gene lookup returns CDR1 LGHNA and CDR2 YSLEER. J gave up 0 bases and V 0 bases, and 3 bases lay outside the gene matches. The CDR3 loop spans 16 amino acids. This CDR3 reads CASSQDGSGSSYEQYF. Written as DNA, the CDR3 is TGCGCCAGCAGCCAAGATGGTAGCGGGAGCTCCTACGAGCAGTACTTC.

V usage is TRBV10-1 and J usage is TRBJ2-2; no firm D call. The CDR3 covers 13 residues. Germline V lookup: CDR1 WNHNN, CDR2 SYGVQD (reference sequence). Trimming removed 6 bases from V and 5 bases from J, with 10 bases in between. The chain's CDR3 is CASSITPTGELFF. DNA of the CDR3: TGCGCCAGCAGCATCACTCCGACCGGGGAGCTGTTTTTT.